This entry lists 20 T cell receptor beta chains sequenced from one sample in a study of T cell repertoires in ileal Crohn's disease. Libraries were prepared by immunoSEQ multiplex PCR; TCRdb keeps only in-frame clonotypes and omits some of them. The table lists about 14,000 clones, around 84% of them singletons. Sequencing was performed on ileal tissue. Receptor source: an adult with Crohn's disease.

This clone appeared a single time. The CDR3 spells CASSHMSVTYNEQFF. The CDR3 DNA sequence: TGTGCCAGCAGCCATATGTCAGTTACCTACAATGAGCAGTTCTTC. The chain combines TRBV7-9 with TRBJ2-1; D unresolved. The V end lost 5 bases, the J end lost 2 bases, and 13 bases lay between the germline ends. Germline CDR1 SEHNR, CDR2 FQNEAQ (reference sequence). This CDR3 is built from 15 residues.

The chain joins TRBV7-9 to TRBJ2-1, with 7 bases lining up with TRBD1. CDR3 length equals 15 residues. The V gene end was trimmed by 5 bases and the J gene end by 7 bases; junction bases not matched to a gene: 11. The V gene's germline CDR1 is SEHNR and CDR2 FQNEAQ (reference sequence). The CDR3 region is CASSPPGQAGNEQFF. CDR3 coding DNA: TGTGCCAGCAGCCCGCCAGGACAGGCTGGGAATGAGCAGTTCTTC. The full variable domain, with the rest looked up from reference TRBV7-9 and TRBJ2-1, is DTGVSQNPRHKITKRGQNVTFRCDPISEHNRLYWYRQTLGQGPEFLTYFQNEAQLEKSRLLSDRFSAERPKGSFSTLEIQRTEQGDSAMYLCASSPPGQAGNEQFFGPGTRLTVL.

This clone was seen a single time. This sequence joins TRBV18 and TRBJ2-3, with D hard to call. Trimming stripped 3 bases from V and 5 bases from J, with 12 bases between. The CDR3 covers 14 residues. Germline CDR1 reads KGHSH; CDR2 reads LQKENI. The CDR3 nucleotides are TGTGCCAGCTCACCTCTAACGCACAGAGATACGCAGTATTTT. It yields the protein CASSPLTHRDTQYF.

The chain couples TRBV18 to TRBJ1-1, with TRBD1 identical over 8 bases. The CDR3 runs 16 residues. Trimming removed 2 bases from V and 11 bases from J; junction bases left unmatched: 16. Germline V lookup: CDR1 KGHSH, CDR2 LQKENI. The CDR3: CASSPGQGALNYLAFF. CDR3 sequence (DNA): TGTGCCAGCTCACCAGGCCAGGGGGCGCTTAATTATTTGGCTTTCTTT.

The rearrangement uses TRBV13 and TRBJ2-5; maybe TRBD2 (6 bases). The ends were cut back, 3 bases at V and 9 bases at J, with 14 bases in the middle. This CDR3 spans 13 amino acids. Germline lookup yields CDR1 PRHDT and CDR2 FYEKMQ (reference sequence). This chain's CDR3 is CASSFGDPGAQYF. Here the CDR3 DNA reads TGTGCCAGCAGCTTTGGGGATCCGGGGGCCCAGTACTTC.

The chain uses TRBV7-2 and TRBJ1-3; D remains ambiguous. CDR1 is SGHTA, CDR2 FQGNSA, per germline. The ends were cut back, 5 bases at V and 2 bases at J, with 13 bases in the middle. The CDR3 is made up of 15 amino acids. CDR3: CASSPAGNTGNTIYF. In DNA form, the CDR3 reads TGTGCCAGCAGCCCGGCGGGGAACACTGGAAACACCATATATTTT. Together with reference TRBV7-2 and TRBJ1-3, the CDR3 gives the full variable domain: GAGVSQSPSNKVTEKGKDVELRCDPISGHTALYWYRQSLGQGLEFLIYFQGNSAPDKSGLPSDRFSAERTGGSVSTLTIQRTQQEDSAVYLCASSPAGNTGNTIYFGEGSWLTVV.

This chain connects TRBV19 to TRBJ1-4; 12 nucleotides agree with TRBD1. CDR3 length: 15 amino acids. CDR1 and CDR2 (germline): LNHDA, SQIVND (reference sequence). The trim removed 6 bases at V and 7 bases at J, leaving 6 bases unmatched. The DNA of the CDR3 is TGTGCCAGTAGACCGCGGGGACAGGGGGCTGAAAAACTGTTTTTT. Protein sequence: CASRPRGQGAEKLFF.

The V gene is TRBV23-1, the J gene TRBJ1-2; D not certain. Being an ORF, TRBV23-1 has a function that is uncertain. V dropped 0 bases and J dropped 3 bases, with 20 bases sitting between them. The CDR3 runs to 18 residues. The CDR3 nucleotides read TGCGCCAGCAGTCAATCCCGAAAGATGAGAGGCCCCTACTATGGCTACACCTTC. Translating gives CASSQSRKMRGPYYGYTF.

This clone was seen only a few times. The rearrangement uses TRBV29-1 and TRBJ1-2; a weak D match, TRBD1 (5 bases). The CDR3 covers 14 residues. Trimming took 1 base from V and 8 from J, leaving 17 bases between them. Germline CDR1 and CDR2: SQVTM and ANQGSEA. CDR3 in DNA: TGCAGCGTTGAAGTCGCCCCTGGGGCGCGGGGCTACACCTTC. It encodes CSVEVAPGARGYTF.

J is TRBJ1-6 and V is TRBV11-2; D gene unclear. The CDR3 length is 13 residues. The V end lost 0 bases, the J end lost 8 bases, and 5 bases lay between the germline ends. Germline lookup yields CDR1 SGHAT and CDR2 FQNNGV. As DNA, the CDR3 is TGTGCCAGCAGCTTAGAGAGGGATTCACCCCTCCACTTT. It encodes CASSLERDSPLHF.

This clone was observed a few times. The chain joins TRBV14 to TRBJ2-7; TRBD1 matches at 7 bases. The J segment lost 5 bases and the V segment lost 4 bases, leaving 11 bases of the junction unmatched. The length of the CDR3 is 15 residues. The V gene's germline CDR1 is SGHDN and CDR2 FVKESK. In DNA form, the CDR3 reads TGTGCCAGCAGCCCTCTACAGGGGCGGTCTAACGAGCAGTACTTC. The encoded protein is CASSPLQGRSNEQYF.

V gene TRBV28 combines with J gene TRBJ2-7; the D gene is possibly TRBD1 (6 bases). Trimming removed 4 bases from V and 3 bases from J, with 16 bases in between. CDR1 MDHEN and CDR2 SYDVKM come from the germline V gene. This CDR3 has 15 amino acids. This CDR3 reads CASSSSSGADYEQYF. The CDR3 DNA is TGTGCCAGCAGTTCCTCGTCAGGGGCCGACTACGAGCAGTACTTC.

The rearrangement joins TRBV5-1 to TRBJ2-2; D unresolved. Germline-derived CDR1 and CDR2 are SGHRS and YFSETQ. This CDR3 comprises 15 residues. V was trimmed by 1 base and J by 1 base, leaving 8 bases between them. CDR3 in amino acids: CASSLSSGNTGELFF. The CDR3, as DNA: TGCGCCAGCAGCTTGAGCTCGGGGAACACCGGGGAGCTGTTTTTT.

The sample holds one count of this clone. The chain uses TRBV30 and TRBJ2-7; 8 bases match TRBD1. Germline-derived CDR1 and CDR2 are GTSNPN and SVGIG (reference sequence). V lost 5 bases to trimming and J lost 3 bases; unmatched junction nucleotides: 6. CDR3 size: 13 residues. Here the CDR3 reads CAWQRQGIYEQYF. In nucleotides, the CDR3 is TGTGCCTGGCAACGACAGGGGATCTACGAGCAGTACTTC.

The V gene is TRBV18, the J gene TRBJ2-4, with TRBD1 identical over 8 bases. This CDR3 has 16 amino acids. Per germline, CDR1 KGHSH and CDR2 LQKENI. The junction had 4 bases not matched to a gene; V was cut back by 3 bases and J by 0 bases. This chain's CDR3 is CASSPRGRLAKNIQYF. The CDR3 bases are TGTGCCAGCTCACCCAGGGGGCGGCTAGCCAAAAACATTCAGTACTTC.

This clone is categorized as medium-sized. The chain combines TRBV4-1 with TRBJ1-6; D not certain. Germline loops: CDR1 MGHRA, CDR2 YSYEKL. The CDR3 sequence is 17 residues long. The germline V and J ends were trimmed by 2 bases and 6 bases, with 17 bases remaining between them. CDR3 nucleotide sequence: TGCGCCAGCAGCCAACTGACTTCCCCCCAATCTAATTCACCCCTCCACTTT. The encoded protein is CASSQLTSPQSNSPLHF.

The chain uses TRBV30 and TRBJ1-2, with TRBD1 matching 8 bases. Per germline, CDR1 GTSNPN and CDR2 SVGIG (reference sequence). The CDR3 has 13 amino acids. The trim removed 2 bases at V and 4 bases at J, leaving 3 bases unmatched. The CDR3 nucleotides read TGTGCCTGGAGTTTGGGACAGGCCTATGGCTACACCTTC. Its translation is CAWSLGQAYGYTF. Complete variable domain (other parts from reference TRBV30 and TRBJ1-2): SQTIHQWPATLVQPVGSPLSLECTVEGTSNPNLYWYRQAAGRGLQLLFYSVGIGQISSEVPQNLSASRPQDRQFILSSKKLLLSDSGFYLCAWSLGQAYGYTFGSGTRLTVV.

This clone was picked up one time. The chain combines TRBV15 with TRBJ2-7; TRBD2 matches 9 bases. Germline lookup yields CDR1 LNHNV and CDR2 YYDKDF (reference sequence). This CDR3 region has 15 residues. J was trimmed by 2 bases and V by 4 bases; bases with no gene match: 6. In nucleotides, the CDR3 is TGTGCCACCAGCAAAAGCGGGGGGAGGGCCTACGAGCAGTACTTC. Translated, it gives CATSKSGGRAYEQYF.

The genes are TRBV9 and TRBJ1-3; TRBD1 is a possible D gene (6 bases). The V end was cut by 0 bases, the J end by 0 bases, with 7 bases between. The CDR3 is 15 residues long. CDR1 and CDR2 from the germline V gene are SGDLS and YYNGEE. The CDR3 bases are TGTGCCAGCAGCGTAGGCAGGGGCTCTGGAAACACCATATATTTT. Encoded protein: CASSVGRGSGNTIYF.

The genes are TRBV7-9 and TRBJ2-7; the D gene is possibly TRBD1 (5 bases). Between the trimmed V and J ends, which lost 3 bases and 1 base, there was a span of 13 bases. CDR1 and CDR2 (germline): SEHNR, FQNEAQ (reference sequence). CDR3 size: 15 residues. The CDR3 nucleotides read TGTGCCAGCAGCTTTGGTCAGGGAAAGTCCTACGAGCAGTACTTC. It encodes CASSFGQGKSYEQYF.